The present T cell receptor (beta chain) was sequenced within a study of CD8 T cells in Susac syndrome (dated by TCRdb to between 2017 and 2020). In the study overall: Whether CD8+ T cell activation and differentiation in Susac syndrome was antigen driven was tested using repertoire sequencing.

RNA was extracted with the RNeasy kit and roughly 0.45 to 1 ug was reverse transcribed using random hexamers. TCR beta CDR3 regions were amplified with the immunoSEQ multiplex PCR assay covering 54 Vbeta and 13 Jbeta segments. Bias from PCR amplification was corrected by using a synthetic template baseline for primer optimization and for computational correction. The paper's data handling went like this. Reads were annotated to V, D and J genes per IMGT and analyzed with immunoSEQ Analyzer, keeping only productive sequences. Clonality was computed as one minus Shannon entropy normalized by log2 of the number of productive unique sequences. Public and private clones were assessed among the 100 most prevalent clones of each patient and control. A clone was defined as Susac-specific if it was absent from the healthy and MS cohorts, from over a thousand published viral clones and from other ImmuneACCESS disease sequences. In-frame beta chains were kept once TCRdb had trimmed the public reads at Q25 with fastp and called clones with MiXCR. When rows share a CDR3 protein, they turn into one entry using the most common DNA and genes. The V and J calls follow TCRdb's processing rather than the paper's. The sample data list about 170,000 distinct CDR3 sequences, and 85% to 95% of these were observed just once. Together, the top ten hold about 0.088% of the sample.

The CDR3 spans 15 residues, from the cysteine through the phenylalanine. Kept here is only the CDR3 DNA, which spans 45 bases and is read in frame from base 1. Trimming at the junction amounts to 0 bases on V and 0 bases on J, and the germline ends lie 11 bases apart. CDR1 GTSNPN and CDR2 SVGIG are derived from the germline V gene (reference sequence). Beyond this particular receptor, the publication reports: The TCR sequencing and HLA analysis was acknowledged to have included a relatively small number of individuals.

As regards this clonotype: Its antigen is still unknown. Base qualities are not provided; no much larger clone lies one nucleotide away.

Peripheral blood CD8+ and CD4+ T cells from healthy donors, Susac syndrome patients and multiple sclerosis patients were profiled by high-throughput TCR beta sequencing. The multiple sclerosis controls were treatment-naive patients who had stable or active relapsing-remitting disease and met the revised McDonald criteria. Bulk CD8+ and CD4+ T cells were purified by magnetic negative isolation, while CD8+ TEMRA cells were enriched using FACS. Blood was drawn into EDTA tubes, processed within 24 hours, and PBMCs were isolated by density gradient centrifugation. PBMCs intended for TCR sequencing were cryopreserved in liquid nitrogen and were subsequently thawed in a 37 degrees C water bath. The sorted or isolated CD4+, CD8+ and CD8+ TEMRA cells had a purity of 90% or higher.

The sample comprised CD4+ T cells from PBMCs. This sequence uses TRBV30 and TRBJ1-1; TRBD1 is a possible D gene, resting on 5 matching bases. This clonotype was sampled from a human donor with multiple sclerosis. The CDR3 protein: CAWSVQSGLNTEAFF. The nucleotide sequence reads TGTGCCTGGAGTGTTCAATCAGGGTTGAACACTGAAGCTTTCTTT.